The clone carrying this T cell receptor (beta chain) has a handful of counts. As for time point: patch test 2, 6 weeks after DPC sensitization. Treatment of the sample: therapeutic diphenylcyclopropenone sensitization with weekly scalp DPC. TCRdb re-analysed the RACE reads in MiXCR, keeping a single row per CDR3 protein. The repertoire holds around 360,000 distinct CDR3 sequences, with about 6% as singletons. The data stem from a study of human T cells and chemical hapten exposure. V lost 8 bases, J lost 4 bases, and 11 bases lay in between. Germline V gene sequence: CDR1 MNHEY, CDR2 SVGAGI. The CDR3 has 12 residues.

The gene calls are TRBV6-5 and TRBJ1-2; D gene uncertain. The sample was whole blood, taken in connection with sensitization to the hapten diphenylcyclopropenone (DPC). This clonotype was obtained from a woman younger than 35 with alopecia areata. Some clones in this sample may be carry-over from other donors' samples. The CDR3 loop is CASGEASYGYTF. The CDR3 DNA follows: TGTGCCAGCGGGGAGGCATCCTATGGCTACACCTTC.